The 9 T cell receptor beta chains below were found in one sample sequenced in a study of control samples from healthy donors and cancer patients. Measured with immunoSEQ multiplex PCR; TCRdb has only the in-frame clones, and not every one. The table includes some 150,000 clones, over 95% detected once. Sample: blood. The source of these receptors is a woman in her thirties in good health.

The genes are TRBV9 and TRBJ1-4; D unclear. The CDR3 has 14 amino acids. The V end lost 2 bases, the J end lost 0 bases, and 5 bases lay between the germline ends. Germline V gives CDR1 SGDLS, CDR2 YYNGEE. CDR3 sequence: CASSVTATNEKLFF. CDR3 in DNA: TGTGCCAGCAGCGTTACAGCAACTAATGAAAAACTGTTTTTT.

The chain employs TRBV24-1 and TRBJ2-3; D perhaps matches TRBD2 (5 bases). Deletions cut 7 bases from V and 2 bases from J, with 18 bases between. Germline V gives CDR1 KGHDR, CDR2 SFDVKD. This CDR3 comprises 16 residues. The CDR3 DNA reads TGTGCCACCAGGGGTTCCGTCCGGCGGGCCACAGATACGCAGTATTTT. Protein sequence: CATRGSVRRATDTQYF.

The chain uses TRBV24-1 and TRBJ2-2; 8 bases line up with TRBD1. CDR3 size: 16 residues. Trimming cost V 4 bases and J 4 bases; bases outside gene matches: 7. Germline values: CDR1 KGHDR, CDR2 SFDVKD. The CDR3 loop is CATSEKGQGITGELFF. In DNA, the CDR3 is TGTGCCACCAGTGAAAAAGGACAGGGAATCACCGGGGAGCTGTTTTTT.

This clone was picked up a small number of times. The chain links TRBV5-4 to TRBJ2-7; the D gene is possibly TRBD1 (7 bases). V shed 3 bases and J shed 2 bases, with 15 bases lying between them. The CDR3 runs 15 residues. Germline V gene sequence: CDR1 SGHNT, CDR2 YYREEE (reference sequence). The CDR3 loop is CASSWGGQDTYEQYF. CDR3 DNA: TGTGCCAGCAGCTGGGGAGGACAGGACACCTACGAGCAGTACTTC. Full variable domain (remainder filled in from reference TRBV5-4 and TRBJ2-7): ETGVTQSPTHLIKTRGQQVTLRCSSQSGHNTVSWYQQALGQGPQFIFQYYREEENGRGNFPPRFSGLQFPNYSSELNVNALELDDSALYLCASSWGGQDTYEQYFGPGTRLTVT.

The chain joins TRBV10-2 to TRBJ1-5; the D is unclear. The CDR3 is made up of 15 amino acids. Trimming removed 0 bases from V and 7 bases from J, with 13 bases in between. Looked up from germline, CDR1 is WSHSY and CDR2 is SAAADI. The CDR3 DNA is TGCGCCAGCAGTGAGTCGCCGACGGAGGGCCAGCCCCAGCATTTT. Its translation is CASSESPTEGQPQHF.

CDR3 sequence: CASSTRTRKVSYNEQFF. Here the CDR3 DNA reads TGTGCCAGCAGTACCCGGACAAGAAAGGTCTCCTACAATGAGCAGTTCTTC. This rearrangement joins TRBV27 to TRBJ2-1; a possible D gene is TRBD1 (5 bases). The V end was cut by 5 bases, the J end by 0 bases, with 17 bases between. CDR3 length: 17 residues. Germline V CDR1 and CDR2: MNHEY, SMNVEV (reference sequence).

The chain recombines TRBV5-1 with TRBJ2-3, with 11 bases aligning to TRBD2. Germline lookup yields CDR1 SGHRS and CDR2 YFSETQ. CDR3 length: 16 residues. The V gene end was trimmed by 2 bases and the J gene end by 2 bases; junction bases not matched to a gene: 4. The CDR3 sequence is CASSFPSGGPTDTQYF. The CDR3 DNA reads TGCGCCAGCAGCTTCCCTAGCGGGGGGCCCACAGATACGCAGTATTTT.

The rearrangement uses TRBV24-1 and TRBJ2-3; perhaps D is TRBD1 or TRBD2 (6 bases each). This CDR3 is built from 16 residues. The germline V gene has CDR1 KGHDR and CDR2 SFDVKD. V lost 4 bases, J lost 1 base, and 14 bases lay in between. The CDR3 spells CATSDARGLGTDTQYF. In nucleotides, the CDR3 is TGTGCCACCAGTGACGCCCGGGGGCTGGGCACAGATACGCAGTATTTT.

V and J are TRBV19 and TRBJ1-5; D is perhaps TRBD1 (6 bases). The CDR3 is made up of 17 amino acids. Deletions cut 10 bases from V and 1 base from J, with 23 bases between. CDR1 is LNHDA and CDR2 is SQIVND in the germline V gene (reference sequence). In nucleotides, the CDR3 is TGTGCCACCAGGACAGAAAAAGGACTAGGGAGCAATCAGCCCCAGCATTTT. It encodes CATRTEKGLGSNQPQHF.